The rows below give T cell receptor beta chains drawn from one sample of a study of T cells after yellow fever vaccination. TCRdb re-analysed the 5' RACE reads in MiXCR, keeping a single row per CDR3 protein. The sample has a few hundred thousand distinct CDR3 sequences; approximately 10% are singletons. Sequenced material: CD4+ T cells sorted from PBMCs, taken 5 days after the yellow fever booster vaccination. Every receptor here comes from a man in his late teens or twenties who received the YFV17D yellow fever vaccine. Each CDR3 is given with its conserved first and last residue. A D gene is named only where the DNA matches it firmly. For some rows the clone size is stated as once, few or many, or as a class when expanded; others skip it.

size: many; V: TRBV5-1; J: TRBJ2-7; D: -; CDR3: CASSLGNEQYF; DNA: TGCGCCAGCAGCTTGGGGAACGAGCAGTACTTC
size: many; V: TRBV12-3/TRBV12-4; J: TRBJ2-3; D: -; CDR3: CASSSRGRKQYF; DNA: TGTGCCAGCAGTTCACGGGGGAGGAAGCAGTATTTT
size: few; V: TRBV10-3; J: TRBJ2-3; D: TRBD2; CDR3: CAIRGGFSTDTQYF; DNA: TGTGCCATCAGGGGGGGGTTCAGCACAGATACGCAGTATTTT
size: few; V: TRBV5-1; J: TRBJ2-1; D: TRBD2; CDR3: CASSFLLAGSNNEQFF; DNA: TGCGCCAGCAGCTTCCTCCTAGCGGGGTCGAACAATGAGCAGTTCTTC
size: -; V: TRBV20-1; J: TRBJ1-5; D: -; CDR3: CSAREVSRTALNQPQHF; DNA: TGCAGTGCTAGAGAAGTTTCTCGGACAGCCTTGAATCAGCCCCAGCATTTT
size: few; V: TRBV7-2; J: TRBJ2-3; D: TRBD2; CDR3: CASSLGLAGGRYFTDTQYF; DNA: TGTGCCAGCAGCTTGGGACTAGCGGGGGGGAGGTACTTCACAGATACGCAGTATTTT
size: few; V: TRBV2; J: TRBJ1-5; D: -; CDR3: CASSDIVSNQPQHF; DNA: TGTGCCAGCAGTGACATCGTCAGCAATCAGCCCCAGCATTTT
size: few; V: TRBV5-1; J: TRBJ1-1; D: TRBD1; CDR3: CASRSGQGAGTEAFF; DNA: TGCGCCAGCAGATCCGGACAGGGGGCCGGAACTGAAGCTTTCTTT
size: few; V: TRBV25-1; J: TRBJ2-3; D: TRBD2; CDR3: CASSSAGGSTDTQYF; DNA: TGTGCCAGCAGTTCAGCGGGGGGTAGCACAGATACGCAGTATTTT
size: few; V: TRBV6-6; J: TRBJ1-5; D: TRBD1; CDR3: CASSRQGVGNQPQHF; DNA: TGTGCCAGCAGCCGACAGGGGGTTGGTAATCAGCCCCAGCATTTT
size: -; V: TRBV20-1; J: TRBJ2-1; D: TRBD2; CDR3: CSAKLAGTYNEQFF; DNA: TGCAGTGCCAAACTAGCGGGGACATACAATGAGCAGTTCTTC
size: -; V: TRBV9; J: TRBJ1-4; D: TRBD1; CDR3: CASSRTGDGSTNEKLFF; DNA: TGTGCCAGCAGCCGGACAGGGGACGGGTCAACTAATGAAAAACTGTTTTTT
size: few; V: TRBV7-2; J: TRBJ2-1; D: TRBD2; CDR3: CASSTRTSGGLYNEQFF; DNA: TGTGCCAGCAGCACCAGGACTAGCGGGGGGCTGTACAATGAGCAGTTCTTC
size: few; V: TRBV2; J: TRBJ1-5; D: TRBD1; CDR3: CASSEAPGQGPWPQHF; DNA: TGTGCCAGCAGTGAAGCCCCAGGACAGGGTCCCTGGCCCCAGCATTTT
size: -; V: TRBV3-1; J: TRBJ2-1; D: -; CDR3: CASSQDLGRYNEQFF; DNA: TGTGCCAGCAGCCAAGATCTAGGGCGCTACAATGAGCAGTTCTTC
size: many; V: TRBV5-1; J: TRBJ2-2; D: TRBD1; CDR3: CASSLGDRALAGELFF; DNA: TGCGCCAGCAGCTTGGGGGACAGGGCCCTGGCCGGGGAGCTGTTTTTT
size: -; V: TRBV12-3/TRBV12-4; J: TRBJ1-1; D: -; CDR3: CASIPGIGAGTEAFF; DNA: TGTGCCAGCATCCCCGGGATAGGGGCGGGTACTGAAGCTTTCTTT
size: -; V: TRBV6-2/TRBV6-3; J: TRBJ2-1; D: -; CDR3: CASSYRSSYNEQFF; DNA: TGTGCCAGCAGTTATAGGAGCTCCTACAATGAGCAGTTCTTC